This T cell receptor beta chain was recorded in a study of OX40 agonist ivuxolimab in advanced cancers. The overall study: Ivuxolimab, an agonistic anti-OX40 (CD134) antibody, was given to patients.

Germline assignment: CDR1 MGHDK and CDR2 SYGVNS. The CDR3 length is 12 residues. V was pared by 1 base and J by 1 base, with 1 base between. Repertoires were generated with immunoSEQ multiplex PCR, while TCRdb's copy carries only in-frame clones and drops some. The sample holds 74,000 or so clones, around 89% seen once. This sequence joins TRBV25-1 and TRBJ1-1; D gene unclear. Here the sequenced sample was CD4+ or CD8+ T cells sorted from blood, taken in a trial of the OX40 agonist ivuxolimab. The receptor was derived from an adult with an advanced solid tumor such as melanoma, head and neck, liver or kidney cancer. CDR3 region: CASSEWNTEAFF. CDR3 DNA sequence: TGTGCCAGCAGTGAATGGAACACTGAAGCTTTCTTT.